This T cell receptor beta chain was identified during a study of identical twins (dated by TCRdb to about 2016). In terms of the full investigation: The study deep-sequenced TCR alpha and beta repertoires from monozygotic twins, unrelated adults of various ages and cord blood to test whether fetal clonotypes persist. Replicate twin experiments were performed at different times using different library preparation protocols to rule out contamination. The study at large found these results: Recombination models systematically underestimated out-of-frame TCR alpha sharing in monozygotic twins but agreed with sharing between unrelated individuals. Compared with coincidental sharing between unrelated individuals, an excess of low generation-probability sequences was observed among out-of-frame TCR alpha sequences shared between twins. Invariant T cells such as MAIT and iNKT could partly confound zero-insertion analyses, though diverse VJ usage argued against this for most clonotypes. Fewer insertions were carried by abundant cord blood beta clonotypes, a similar but weaker trend appeared in young adult naive repertoires, and no such trend appeared in memory repertoires. In beta out-of-frame sequences, excess twin sharing was weaker, because having fewer shared sequences lowered the signal-to-noise ratio. Conclusions relied on cross-sectional statistical analysis, since the same donors could not be followed over many years.

In its sample, this clonotype was seen a few times. It lacks a known antigen. Base qualities are not recorded, but no much larger clone differs from it by a single base. From cysteine to phenylalanine, the CDR3 is 16 amino acids long. The entry retains the CDR3 DNA only, 48 bases that are in frame from base 1. V is trimmed back by 4 bases and J by 3 bases, and the junction contains 7 bases that no gene match accounts for. Libraries were made using 5' RACE. For sequencing, an Illumina HiSeq 2000 was employed. A universal primer binding site was introduced by template switching, and a unique molecular identifier was present in the final cDNA, enabling accurate counting of TCR cDNA molecules. Specific primers in the conserved constant-segment region were used to synthesize first-strand cDNA for TCR alpha and beta chains. To control for contamination, each cDNA library was double barcoded with a SMART-Mk sample barcode plus Illumina barcodes. TruSeq adapter sequences, together with Illumina sample barcodes, were added in two successive PCR steps. The TCR alpha and beta cDNA libraries were sequenced on the Illumina HiSeq platform using custom primers. As for the original processing: Raw reads were processed with MiGEC to extract unique molecular identifiers, and MiXCR was used to determine CDR3 positions. For each individual, recombination models were inferred using an EM algorithm with the repgenHMM and IGoR tools. The analysis of shared clonotypes was done with the tcR package in R, with sharing normalized by the product of cloneset sizes. To study raw recombination without the effects of thymic and clonal selection, out-of-frame nonproductive sequences were analyzed. The public sequencing data were trimmed at Q25 with fastp and processed into clonotypes with MiXCR by TCRdb, which kept only in-frame beta chains. Entries that share a CDR3 protein sequence are merged under the most common genes and DNA. These V and J calls originate from TCRdb's pipeline instead of the authors' own analysis. The sample includes 500,000 to 650,000 distinct CDR3 sequences, with around 7.4% observed a single time. The ten top clones hold around 1.6% of the sample.

Every donor was a healthy Caucasian. Three pairs of female monozygotic twins, all aged roughly 18 to 29 years, made up the twin cohort. RNA for TCR libraries was isolated from peripheral blood mononuclear cells. The same sample was also used in a study of yellow fever vaccine responses in identical twins. As the second paper documents: The T cell response to vaccination in identical twins was reported by the authors to appear partly convergent and partly personalized. Focusing on identical twins, the study followed the T cell clones that responded to the vaccine, and did so with precision.

Material for sequencing was PBMCs. The rearrangement combines TRBV12-3 or TRBV12-4 with TRBJ1-5, with TRBD1 identical over 9 junction bases. The sequence was obtained from a woman in her late teens or twenties in good health. CDR3 reads: CASSSRGQGPNQPQHF. The nucleotides read TGTGCCAGCAGTTCGAGGGGACAGGGCCCCAATCAGCCCCAGCATTTT.